One and the same sample provided the 14 T cell receptor beta chains below, sequenced in a study of response to subunit inactivated influenza vaccine. TCRdb re-analysed the RT-PCR reads in MiXCR, keeping a single row per CDR3 protein. The table has 540,000 or so distinct CDR3 sequences, 10% to 15% seen once. This specimen was PBMCs from blood, taken 40 to 50 days after vaccination. Every receptor here comes from a man aged 45 to 65 who received an inactivated influenza vaccine.

In this sample, this clonotype turned up once. An end of the junction does not agree with germline; a read error may underlie this. The rearrangement joins TRBV2 to TRBJ2-1; 14 bases align to TRBD2. The CDR3 runs 18 residues. Germline-derived CDR1 and CDR2 are SNHLY and FYNNEI. The CDR3 protein is CARSLGTSGRRTYNEQFF. The CDR3 region has the DNA TGTGCCCGCAGTTTAGGGACTAGCGGGAGACGGACCTACAATGAGCAGTTCTTC.

The sample holds a few counts of this clonotype. The chain combines TRBV5-6 with TRBJ2-5; D remains unclear. Germline V gives CDR1 SGHDT, CDR2 YYEEEE. The CDR3 consists of 14 residues. The germline V and J ends were trimmed by 4 bases and 1 base, with 11 bases remaining between them. The CDR3 here is CASSQDALQETQYF. The CDR3, as DNA: TGTGCCAGCAGCCAGGACGCGCTCCAAGAGACCCAGTACTTC.

The chain links TRBV15 to TRBJ2-7, with D hard to call. The V and J ends lost 0 bases and 1 base respectively, with 7 bases between them. The germline gives CDR1 LNHNV, CDR2 YYDKDF (reference sequence). The CDR3 has 14 amino acids. The DNA of the CDR3 is TGTGCCACCAGCAGAGAGAAGGGATCCTACGAGCAGTACTTC. Translation gives CATSREKGSYEQYF.

There are many counts of this clonotype. This chain connects TRBV7-9 to TRBJ2-3; TRBD2 aligns across 7 bases. Per the germline V gene, CDR1 is SEHNR and CDR2 is FQNEAQ (reference sequence). This CDR3 is 15 amino acids long. V lost 4 bases, J lost 0 bases, and 4 bases stayed unmatched. The CDR3 DNA reads as TGTGCCAGCAGCTGGGGGGGAGGGAGCACAGATACGCAGTATTTT. Amino acid sequence: CASSWGGGSTDTQYF.

This clonotype was seen repeatedly, ten times or more. The V and J genes are TRBV10-2 and TRBJ2-5; no definite D call. The CDR3 extends over 12 amino acids. Germline CDR1 and CDR2: WSHSY and SAAADI. V was clipped by 0 bases and J by 5 bases, with 4 bases between them. The CDR3 reads CASSESRETQYF. The CDR3 region has the DNA TGCGCCAGCAGTGAGTCCAGGGAGACCCAGTACTTC.

The chain couples TRBV11-2 to TRBJ1-1; 7 bases agree with TRBD1. V shed 5 bases and J 3 bases; nucleotides not matched to a gene: 9. The CDR3 loop spans 15 amino acids. The germline gives CDR1 SGHAT, CDR2 FQNNGV. Written as DNA, the CDR3 is TGTGCCAGCAGCCCCATGACAGGGTGGGACACTGAAGCTTTCTTT. This codes for CASSPMTGWDTEAFF.

This clonotype turned up a few times. CDR3 region: CASSQGVAAYQLPTYEQYF. Written as DNA, the CDR3 is TGTGCCAGCAGCCAAGGGGTGGCCGCTTACCAGCTTCCTACCTACGAGCAGTACTTC. This rearrangement joins TRBV14 to TRBJ2-7; D gene unclear. V was pared by 1 base and J by 2 bases, with 24 bases between. The CDR3 length is 19 residues. In germline, CDR1 is SGHDN, CDR2 FVKESK.

This clonotype was seen a few times. The chain is built from TRBV14 and TRBJ2-3, with D maybe TRBD1 (5 bases). The CDR3 is 16 residues long. Germline V CDR1 and CDR2: SGHDN, FVKESK. The V end was cut by 0 bases, the J end by 0 bases, with 10 bases between. The CDR3 bases are TGTGCCAGCAGCCAAGATAGGGGCAGAAGCACAGATACGCAGTATTTT. Encoded protein: CASSQDRGRSTDTQYF.

This sequence joins TRBV20-1 and TRBJ2-2; 7 bases align to TRBD2. The trim removed 0 bases at V and 0 bases at J, leaving 1 base unmatched. The CDR3 is 15 residues long. Per the germline V gene, CDR1 is DFQATT and CDR2 is SNEGSKA (reference sequence). CDR3 region: CSARDRGANTGELFF. The CDR3 region has the DNA TGCAGTGCTAGAGATCGGGGGGCGAACACCGGGGAGCTGTTTTTT.

This clonotype was picked up a small number of times. The chain is built from TRBV5-1 and TRBJ1-1; 10 bases line up with TRBD1. Trimming took 4 bases from V and 7 from J; bases not matched to a gene: 7. Germline loops: CDR1 SGHRS, CDR2 YFSETQ. The CDR3 covers 14 residues. CDR3 region: CASSLPGQGYEAFF. The CDR3 nucleotides read TGCGCCAGCAGCCTCCCGGGACAGGGGTATGAAGCTTTCTTT.

The chain is built from TRBV10-3 and TRBJ2-2; the match to TRBD1 covers 7 bases. The CDR3 length is 13 residues. The junction had 2 bases not matched to a gene; V was cut back by 6 bases and J by 4 bases. Germline loops: CDR1 ENHRY, CDR2 SYGVKD. This CDR3 reads CAISHRGTGELFF. DNA for the CDR3: TGTGCCATCAGCCACAGGGGCACCGGGGAGCTGTTTTTT.

The J gene is TRBJ1-2, the V gene TRBV4-3; D call uncertain. The CDR3 has 15 amino acids. Trimming took 0 bases from V and 1 from J, leaving 9 bases between them. CDR1 LGHNA and CDR2 YSLEER come from the germline V gene. The CDR3 DNA reads TGCGCCAGCAGCCAAGATTACGAGATTAACTATGGCTACACCTTC. Translated: CASSQDYEINYGYTF.

J is TRBJ2-1 and V is TRBV6-2 or TRBV6-3; 12 nucleotides match TRBD1. The germline gives CDR1 MNHEY, CDR2 SVGEGT. V lost 6 bases, J lost 0 bases, and 9 bases stayed unmatched. The CDR3 is made up of 18 amino acids. The CDR3 region is CASSLGGTGGFSYNEQFF. CDR3 bases: TGTGCCAGCAGCCTTGGGGGGACAGGGGGCTTCTCCTACAATGAGCAGTTCTTC.

This clonotype appeared a few times. The chain is built from TRBV5-1 and TRBJ2-3; 16 nucleotides line up with TRBD2. The CDR3 spans 18 residues. The germline gives CDR1 SGHRS, CDR2 YFSETQ. V dropped 3 bases and J dropped 7; count of bases not matched to a gene: 11. The CDR3 sequence: CASSSGTSGRAEFNTQYF. In nucleotides, the CDR3 is TGCGCCAGCAGCTCCGGGACTAGCGGGAGGGCCGAGTTTAATACGCAGTATTTT.